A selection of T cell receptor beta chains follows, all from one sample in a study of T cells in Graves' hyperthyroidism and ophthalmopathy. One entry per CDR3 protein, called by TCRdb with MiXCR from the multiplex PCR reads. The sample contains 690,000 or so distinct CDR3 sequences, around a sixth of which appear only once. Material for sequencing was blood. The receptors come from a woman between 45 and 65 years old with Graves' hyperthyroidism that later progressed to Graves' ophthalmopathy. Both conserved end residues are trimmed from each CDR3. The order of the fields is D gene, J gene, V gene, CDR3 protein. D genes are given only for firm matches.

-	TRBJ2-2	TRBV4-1	ASSQAEYTGELF
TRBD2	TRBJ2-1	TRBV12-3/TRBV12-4	ASSSGTSGGPSSYNEQF
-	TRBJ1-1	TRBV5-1	ASSSPAENTEAF
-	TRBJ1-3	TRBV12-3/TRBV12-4	ASRPGGWGGNTIY
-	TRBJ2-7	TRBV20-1	SARDSFRGSPTYEQY
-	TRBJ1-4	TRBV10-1	ASSDKGLPNEKLF
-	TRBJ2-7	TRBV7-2	ASSLDGGVTYEQY
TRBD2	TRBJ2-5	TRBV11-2	ASSWDGGGGETQY
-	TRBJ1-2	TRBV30	AWNRLYGYT
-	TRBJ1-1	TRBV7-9	ASSTYKNTEAF
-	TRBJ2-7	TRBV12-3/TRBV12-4	ASRAGIYEQY
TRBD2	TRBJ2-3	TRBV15	ALGASGGATDTQY
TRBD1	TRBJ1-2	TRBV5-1	ASSRGQGINYGYT
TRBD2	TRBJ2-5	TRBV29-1	SVTPWAGGEETQY
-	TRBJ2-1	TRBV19	ASKDRSSYNEQF
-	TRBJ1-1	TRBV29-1	SLAQGPMNTEAF
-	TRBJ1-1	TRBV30	AWGRGYRLNTEAF
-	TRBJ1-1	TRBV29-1	SVYLGYSTEAF
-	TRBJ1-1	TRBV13	ASSFYMDGNEAF